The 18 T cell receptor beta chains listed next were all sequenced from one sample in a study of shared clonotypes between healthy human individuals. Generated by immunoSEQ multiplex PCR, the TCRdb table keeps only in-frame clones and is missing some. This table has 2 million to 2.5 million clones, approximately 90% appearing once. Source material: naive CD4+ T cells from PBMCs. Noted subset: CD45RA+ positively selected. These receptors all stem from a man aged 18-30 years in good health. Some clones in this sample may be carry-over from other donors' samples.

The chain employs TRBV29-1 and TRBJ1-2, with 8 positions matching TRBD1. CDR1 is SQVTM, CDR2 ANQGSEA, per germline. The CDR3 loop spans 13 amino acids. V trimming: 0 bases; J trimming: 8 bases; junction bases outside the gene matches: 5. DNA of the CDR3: TGCAGCGTTGAAGAGTCGACAGGGGTGGGCTACACCTTC. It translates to CSVEESTGVGYTF.

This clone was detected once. The CDR3: CASSSGLALYF. In DNA form, the CDR3 reads TGTGCCAGCTCATCGGGACTAGCTCTGTACTTC. The chain joins TRBV18 to TRBJ2-5; 9 bases align to TRBD2. Germline trimming cut 5 bases from V and 13 bases from J; bases unmatched to any gene: 5. The CDR3 spans 11 residues. Looked up from germline, CDR1 is KGHSH and CDR2 is LQKENI.

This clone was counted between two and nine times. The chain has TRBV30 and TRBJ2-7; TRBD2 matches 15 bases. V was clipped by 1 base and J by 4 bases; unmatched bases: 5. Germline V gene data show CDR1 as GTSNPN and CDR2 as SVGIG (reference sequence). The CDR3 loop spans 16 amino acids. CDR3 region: CAWSGGLAGGKYEQYF. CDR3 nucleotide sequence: TGTGCCTGGAGTGGCGGACTAGCGGGAGGGAAATACGAGCAGTACTTC.

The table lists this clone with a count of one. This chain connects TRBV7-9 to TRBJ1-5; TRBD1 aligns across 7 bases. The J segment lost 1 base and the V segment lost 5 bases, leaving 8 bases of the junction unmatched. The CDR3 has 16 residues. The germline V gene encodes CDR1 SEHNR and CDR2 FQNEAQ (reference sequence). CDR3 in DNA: TGTGCCAGCAGCCCTTTAGGGGACAGAAGCAATCAGCCCCAGCATTTT. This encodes CASSPLGDRSNQPQHF.

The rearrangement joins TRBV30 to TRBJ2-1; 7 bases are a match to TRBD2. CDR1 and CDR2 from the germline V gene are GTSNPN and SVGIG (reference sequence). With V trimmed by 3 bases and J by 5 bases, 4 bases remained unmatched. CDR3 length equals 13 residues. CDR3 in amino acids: CAWRGGRNNEQFF. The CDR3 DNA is TGTGCCTGGAGGGGCGGGAGAAACAATGAGCAGTTCTTC.

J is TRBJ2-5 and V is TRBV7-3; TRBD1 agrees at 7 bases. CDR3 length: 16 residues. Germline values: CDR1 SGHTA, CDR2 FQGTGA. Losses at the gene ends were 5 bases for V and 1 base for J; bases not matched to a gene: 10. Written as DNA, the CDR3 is TGTGCCAGCAGCCCGACACGACAGGGATCCCAAGAGACCCAGTACTTC. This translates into CASSPTRQGSQETQYF.

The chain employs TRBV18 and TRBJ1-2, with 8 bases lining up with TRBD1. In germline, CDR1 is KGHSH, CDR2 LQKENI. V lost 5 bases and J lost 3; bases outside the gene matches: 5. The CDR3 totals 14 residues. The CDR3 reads CASSATGADYGYTF. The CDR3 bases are TGTGCCAGCTCAGCGACAGGGGCGGACTATGGCTACACCTTC.

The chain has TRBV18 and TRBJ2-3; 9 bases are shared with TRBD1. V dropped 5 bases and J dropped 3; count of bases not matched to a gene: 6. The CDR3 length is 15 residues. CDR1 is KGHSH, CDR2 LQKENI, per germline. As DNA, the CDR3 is TGTGCCAGCTCATCTAACAGGGGGCAGACAGATACGCAGTATTTT. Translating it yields CASSSNRGQTDTQYF.

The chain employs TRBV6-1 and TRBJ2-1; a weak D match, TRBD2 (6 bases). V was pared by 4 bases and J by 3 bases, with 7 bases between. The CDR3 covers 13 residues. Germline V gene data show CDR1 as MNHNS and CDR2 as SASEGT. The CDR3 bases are TGTGCCAGCAGTGTGGGGGGCTACAATGAGCAGTTCTTC. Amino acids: CASSVGGYNEQFF.

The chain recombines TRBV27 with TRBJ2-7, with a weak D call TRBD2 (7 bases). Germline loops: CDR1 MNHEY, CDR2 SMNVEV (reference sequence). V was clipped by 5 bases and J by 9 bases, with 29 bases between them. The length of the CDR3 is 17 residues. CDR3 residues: CASSAQGLWAGADGQYF. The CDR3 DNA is TGTGCCAGCAGTGCACAGGGCTTATGGGCGGGAGCGGATGGGCAGTACTTC.

The CDR3 DNA follows: TGTGCCAGCAGCTTGGGACAGGGGCCTTTTTCCTACGAGCAGTACTTC. It is translated as CASSLGQGPFSYEQYF. The genes are TRBV7-9 and TRBJ2-7; 10 positions agree with TRBD1. CDR3 length equals 16 residues. CDR1 and CDR2 (germline): SEHNR, FQNEAQ (reference sequence). Trimming took 3 bases from V and 1 from J; bases not matched to a gene: 6.

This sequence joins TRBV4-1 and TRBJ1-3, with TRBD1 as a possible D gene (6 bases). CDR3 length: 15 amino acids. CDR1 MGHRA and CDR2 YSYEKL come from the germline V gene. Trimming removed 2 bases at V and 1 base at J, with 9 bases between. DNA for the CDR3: TGCGCCAGCAGCCAAACAGGGTCTTCTGGAAACACCATATATTTT. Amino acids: CASSQTGSSGNTIYF.

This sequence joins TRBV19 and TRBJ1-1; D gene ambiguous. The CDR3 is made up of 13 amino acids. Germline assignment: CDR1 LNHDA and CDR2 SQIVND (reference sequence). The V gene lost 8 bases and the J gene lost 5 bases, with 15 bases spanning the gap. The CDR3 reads CASSLSGGTEAFF. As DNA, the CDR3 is TGTGCCAGTTCATTGAGTGGTGGTACTGAAGCTTTCTTT.

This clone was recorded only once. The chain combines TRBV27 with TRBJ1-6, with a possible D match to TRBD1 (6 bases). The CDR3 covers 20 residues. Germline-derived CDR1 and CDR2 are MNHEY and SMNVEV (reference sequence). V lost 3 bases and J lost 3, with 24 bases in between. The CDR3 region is CASSFGGVTGHRDYNSPLHF. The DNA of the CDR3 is TGTGCCAGCAGTTTTGGGGGTGTAACAGGGCATCGGGACTATAATTCACCCCTCCACTTT.

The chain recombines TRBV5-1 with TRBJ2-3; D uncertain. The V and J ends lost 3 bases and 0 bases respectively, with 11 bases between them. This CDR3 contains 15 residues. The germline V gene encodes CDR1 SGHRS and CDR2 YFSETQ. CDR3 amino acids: CASSYYWVSTDTQYF. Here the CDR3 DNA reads TGCGCCAGCAGCTATTACTGGGTTAGCACAGATACGCAGTATTTT.

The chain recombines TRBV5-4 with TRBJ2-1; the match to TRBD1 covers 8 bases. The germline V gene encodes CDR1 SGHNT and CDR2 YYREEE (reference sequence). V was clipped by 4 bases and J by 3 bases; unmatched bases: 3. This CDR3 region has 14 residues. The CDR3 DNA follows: TGTGCCAGCAGCAGGACAGGGAACTACAATGAGCAGTTCTTC. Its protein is CASSRTGNYNEQFF. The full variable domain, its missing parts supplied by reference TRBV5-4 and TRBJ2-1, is ETGVTQSPTHLIKTRGQQVTLRCSSQSGHNTVSWYQQALGQGPQFIFQYYREEENGRGNFPPRFSGLQFPNYSSELNVNALELDDSALYLCASSRTGNYNEQFFGPGTRLTVL.

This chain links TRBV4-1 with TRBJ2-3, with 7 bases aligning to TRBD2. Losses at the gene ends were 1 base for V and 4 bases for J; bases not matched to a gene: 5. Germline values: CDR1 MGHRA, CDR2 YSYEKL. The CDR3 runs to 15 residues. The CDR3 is CASSQGGSNSDTQYF. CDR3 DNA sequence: TGCGCCAGCAGCCAAGGCGGGAGTAACTCAGATACGCAGTATTTT.

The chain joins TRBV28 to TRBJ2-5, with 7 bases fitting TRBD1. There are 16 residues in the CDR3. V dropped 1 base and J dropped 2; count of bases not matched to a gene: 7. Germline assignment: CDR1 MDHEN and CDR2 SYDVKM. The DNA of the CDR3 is TGTGCCAGCAGTTTATACGCAGGGGGTCATCAAGAGACCCAGTACTTC. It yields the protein CASSLYAGGHQETQYF.